The 5 T cell receptor beta chains presented below share a single source sample, sequenced in a study of shared T cell receptors in the human thymus. Method: immunoSEQ multiplex PCR; TCRdb's copy keeps in-frame clones and lacks some. This table has about 380,000 clones, approximately 95% appearing once. The specimen was thymocytes. These receptors were collected from a human donor.

This chain connects TRBV25-1 to TRBJ2-3, with 10 bases lining up with TRBD2. This CDR3 comprises 18 residues. V was pared by 3 bases and J by 4 bases, with 13 bases of the junction left unmatched. Germline V lookup: CDR1 MGHDK, CDR2 SYGVNS. CDR3 amino acids: CASSDIPRPGLAPDTQYF. The CDR3 DNA reads as TGTGCCAGCAGTGATATCCCCCGCCCGGGACTAGCGCCAGATACGCAGTATTTT.

The chain combines TRBV2 with TRBJ2-7; 7 nucleotides align to TRBD1. The CDR3 consists of 13 residues. From germline, CDR1 is SNHLY and CDR2 FYNNEI. V was pared by 2 bases and J by 3 bases, with 1 base of the junction left unmatched. For the CDR3, the DNA is TGTGCCAGCAGTGAAAGACAGGGCTACGAGCAGTACTTC. It codes for CASSERQGYEQYF.

This chain joins TRBV7-6 and TRBJ1-3, with D unclear. There are 19 residues in the CDR3. Germline CDR1 reads SGHVS; CDR2 reads FNYEAQ. V lost 5 bases and J 0 bases, leaving 23 bases between the germline ends. This CDR3 is CASSPLRALRAISGNTIYF. The CDR3 nucleotides are TGTGCCAGCAGCCCACTTCGGGCCTTACGCGCGATCTCTGGAAACACCATATATTTT.

This rearrangement joins TRBV18 to TRBJ2-3; no firm D call. Looked up from germline, CDR1 is KGHSH and CDR2 is LQKENI. The CDR3 is 12 residues long. The V gene lost 4 bases and the J gene lost 2 bases, with 4 bases spanning the gap. DNA for the CDR3: TGTGCCAGCTCACACTACACAGATACGCAGTATTTT. Its protein is CASSHYTDTQYF.

The chain recombines TRBV5-6 with TRBJ2-7, with D possibly TRBD1 on 6 matching bases. V was trimmed by 3 bases and J by 0 bases, leaving 16 bases between them. Per the germline V gene, CDR1 is SGHDT and CDR2 is YYEEEE. This CDR3 is 16 amino acids long. This chain's CDR3 is CASSSRPGQFSYEQYF. In nucleotides, the CDR3 is TGTGCCAGCAGCTCACGCCCCGGACAGTTCTCCTACGAGCAGTACTTC.